Each of the 25 T cell receptor beta chains below was sequenced from the same sample in a study of T-cell memory formation after mild COVID-19. TCRdb itself ran the 5' RACE reads through MiXCR, one entry per CDR3 protein. Here the sample spans around 200,000 distinct CDR3 sequences, 18% being singletons. The sample comprised PBMCs or a T cell subset sorted from them (not recorded which). The receptors shown here come from a man aged 18 to 30 who had mild COVID-19 (a few samples of this study predate the infection). Cell type and time point are not known.

V and J are TRBV5-1 and TRBJ1-2, with D unclear. The CDR3 totals 12 residues. Germline V gene sequence: CDR1 SGHRS, CDR2 YFSETQ. The V end lost 4 bases, the J end lost 5 bases, and 9 bases lay between the germline ends. CDR3 amino acids: CASSGTLYGYTF. In DNA form, the CDR3 reads TGCGCCAGCAGCGGAACATTGTATGGCTACACCTTC.

There are a few counts of this clonotype. The chain links TRBV5-1 to TRBJ2-3; 9 bases are a match to TRBD2. From germline, CDR1 is SGHRS and CDR2 YFSETQ. The CDR3 contains 17 residues. The V and J ends lost 4 bases and 3 bases, in that order; junction bases with no gene match: 12. CDR3 bases: TGCGCCAGCAGCCAAGCTAAGACTAGCGGACCGACAGATACGCAGTATTTT. This translates into CASSQAKTSGPTDTQYF.

The rearrangement joins TRBV5-5 to TRBJ1-4; 7 nucleotides line up with TRBD1. Trimming cost V 4 bases and J 7 bases; bases outside gene matches: 4. CDR1 and CDR2 (germline): SGHKS, YYEKEE (reference sequence). The length of the CDR3 is 13 residues. CDR3 sequence reads: CASSTDRIEKLFF. CDR3 nucleotide sequence: TGTGCCAGCAGCACGGACAGGATTGAAAAACTGTTTTTT.

The genes are TRBV7-2 and TRBJ2-3; weak D call: TRBD1 (6 bases). V dropped 2 bases and J dropped 4 bases, with 10 bases sitting between them. There are 14 residues in the CDR3. Germline values: CDR1 SGHTA, CDR2 FQGNSA. The CDR3 reads CASSLKTGPDTQYF. The DNA of the CDR3 is TGTGCCAGCAGCTTAAAGACAGGCCCAGATACGCAGTATTTT.

The chain recombines TRBV4-2 with TRBJ2-7, with 9 bases aligning to TRBD2. CDR1 is LGHNA and CDR2 is YNFKEQ in the germline V gene. J was trimmed by 5 bases and V by 1 base; bases with no gene match: 6. The length of the CDR3 is 15 residues. The CDR3 loop reads CASSQGLAGAHEQYF. The CDR3 DNA reads TGTGCCAGCAGCCAAGGGTTAGCGGGGGCCCACGAGCAGTACTTC.

The CDR3 sequence is CASSFRGAPDTQYF. CDR3 bases: TGTGCCAGCAGTTTCCGGGGGGCCCCAGATACGCAGTATTTT. V is TRBV6-2 or TRBV6-3 and J is TRBJ2-3; D possibly corresponds to TRBD2 (7 bases). V was trimmed by 4 bases and J by 4 bases, leaving 12 bases between them. The CDR3 runs 14 residues. The germline V gene encodes CDR1 MNHEY and CDR2 SVGEGT.

This clonotype has a handful of counts. The rearrangement uses TRBV7-3 and TRBJ2-2; D possibly matches TRBD1 or TRBD2 (5 bases each). Germline CDR1 SGHTA, CDR2 FQGTGA. The V and J ends lost 4 bases and 6 bases respectively, with 12 bases between them. The CDR3 has 14 residues. The CDR3 reads CASSYGTSPGELFF. The CDR3 nucleotides read TGTGCCAGCAGCTACGGGACCTCGCCCGGGGAGCTGTTTTTT.

This rearrangement joins TRBV7-8 to TRBJ2-1; D perhaps matches TRBD2 (6 bases). V was pared by 5 bases and J by 10 bases, with 12 bases between. CDR3 length: 12 residues. Germline V CDR1 and CDR2: SGHVS, FQNEAQ. DNA of the CDR3: TGTGCCAGCAGCGCCCCTCTAGCGGAGCAGTTCTTC. Its translation: CASSAPLAEQFF. Filled out from reference TRBV7-8 and TRBJ2-1, the complete variable domain reads GAGVSQSPRYKVAKRGQDVALRCDPISGHVSLFWYQQALGQGPEFLTYFQNEAQLDKSGLPSDRFFAERPEGSVSTLKIQRTQQEDSAVYLCASSAPLAEQFFGPGTRLTVL.

J is TRBJ2-1 and V is TRBV20-1; 12 bases match TRBD2. The CDR3 spans 16 residues. Germline CDR1 DFQATT, CDR2 SNEGSKA (reference sequence). The V gene end was trimmed by 5 bases and the J gene end by 5 bases; junction bases not matched to a gene: 10. Here the CDR3 DNA reads TGCAGTGCTGAGCTGGCGGGGACTAGCGGGCACAATGAGCAGTTCTTC. The encoded protein is CSAELAGTSGHNEQFF.

This clonotype occurred many times. This chain uses TRBV10-2 with TRBJ2-5; D unclear. V was clipped by 4 bases and J by 4 bases, with 4 bases between them. There are 11 residues in the CDR3. Germline CDR1 WSHSY, CDR2 SAAADI. CDR3 amino acids: CASSVTETQYF. CDR3 DNA sequence: TGCGCCAGCAGTGTGACAGAGACCCAGTACTTC.

A few counts support this clonotype. The chain uses TRBV29-1 and TRBJ2-5; the D is unclear. Looked up from germline, CDR1 is SQVTM and CDR2 is ANQGSEA. The CDR3 length is 11 residues. Trimming shortened V by 0 bases and J by 5 bases, and 4 bases separated the two germline ends. The chain's CDR3 is CSVEDEETQYF. In nucleotides, the CDR3 is TGCAGCGTTGAAGACGAGGAGACCCAGTACTTC.

This clonotype turned up a few times. The gene calls are TRBV11-2 and TRBJ2-3; TRBD2 matches 9 bases. Trimming cost V 3 bases and J 2 bases; bases outside gene matches: 6. CDR1 and CDR2 from the germline V gene are SGHAT and FQNNGV. CDR3 length: 16 amino acids. The CDR3 region has the DNA TGTGCCAGCAGCTTTCCGCGGGGGGGAATCACAGATACGCAGTATTTT. Amino acids: CASSFPRGGITDTQYF.

This clonotype occurred a few times. The chain carries TRBV7-9 and TRBJ2-4, with D unclear. V was pared by 10 bases and J by 6 bases, with 10 bases between. The CDR3 consists of 11 residues. The germline CDR1 and CDR2 sequences are SEHNR and FQNEAQ (reference sequence). The CDR3 here is CAIIPGNIQYF. The CDR3 region has the DNA TGTGCCATCATCCCAGGAAACATTCAGTACTTC.

J is TRBJ2-7 and V is TRBV6-2 or TRBV6-3; the D is unclear. Germline V gene sequence: CDR1 MNHEY, CDR2 SVGEGT. Trimming shortened V by 5 bases and J by 0 bases, and 8 bases separated the two germline ends. CDR3 length equals 13 residues. DNA for the CDR3: TGTGCCAGCAGTCGCAGGAACTCCTACGAGCAGTACGTC. Amino acid sequence: CASSRRNSYEQYV.

This clonotype was observed a handful of times. The chain links TRBV7-2 to TRBJ1-1, with a tentative D call TRBD1 (5 bases). The CDR3 length is 15 residues. V was cut by 3 bases and J by 5 bases, with 16 bases left in between. Looked up from germline, CDR1 is SGHTA and CDR2 is FQGNSA. CDR3 in DNA: TGTGCCAGCAGCTTTCATGGGACCCCTGGAACTGAAGCTTTCTTT. Translated, it gives CASSFHGTPGTEAFF.

The CDR3 region has the DNA TGTGCCAGCAGCTTGTTCTCGCGGGGGCGCACAGATACGCAGTATTTT. Translating it yields CASSLFSRGRTDTQYF. The chain combines TRBV5-6 with TRBJ2-3; TRBD2 might be the D (7 bases). V lost 1 base, J lost 1 base, and 13 bases lay in between. This CDR3 has 16 residues. CDR1 is SGHDT, CDR2 YYEEEE, per germline.

The chain recombines TRBV19 with TRBJ2-2; TRBD1 matches 8 bases. CDR3 size: 19 residues. The ends lost 4 bases at V and 5 bases at J; junction bases unmatched: 18. Germline CDR1 and CDR2: LNHDA and SQIVND (reference sequence). CDR3 region: CASSKASTDHRGWTGELFF. The CDR3 bases are TGTGCCAGTAGTAAAGCCAGTACCGATCACAGGGGGTGGACCGGGGAGCTGTTTTTT.

This clonotype was seen only a few times. The chain has TRBV7-3 and TRBJ2-3; D unclear. The CDR3 extends over 15 amino acids. From germline, CDR1 is SGHTA and CDR2 FQGTGA. Trimming left V 5 bases short and J 1 base short, with 13 bases between. CDR3 bases: TGTGCCAGCAGCCCTGGCCCCCGGGGCACAGATACGCAGTATTTT. Translated: CASSPGPRGTDTQYF.

This clonotype has just a few counts. The chain joins TRBV4-1 to TRBJ1-2, with TRBD1 identical over 8 bases. The V segment lost 5 bases and the J segment 6 bases; nucleotides outside the gene matches: 8. This CDR3 has 14 residues. Germline lookup yields CDR1 MGHRA and CDR2 YSYEKL. CDR3 in amino acids: CASSATDRGHGYTF. In DNA form, the CDR3 reads TGCGCCAGCAGCGCTACTGACAGGGGCCATGGCTACACCTTC.

This clonotype was found a few times. The rearrangement joins TRBV20-1 to TRBJ2-3; 7 bases agree with TRBD2. This CDR3 is built from 14 residues. J lost 8 bases, V lost 5 bases, and 13 bases had no gene match. Germline CDR1 and CDR2: DFQATT and SNEGSKA (reference sequence). The CDR3 is CSAPRDYGGRTQYF. The CDR3 region has the DNA TGCAGTGCTCCCCGGGACTATGGGGGTCGTACGCAGTATTTT.

The chain joins TRBV7-3 to TRBJ1-6, with 7 bases matching TRBD1. Germline V gene data show CDR1 as SGHTA and CDR2 as FQGTGA. The CDR3 sequence is 15 residues long. With 4 bases clipped from V and 7 bases from J, the junction kept 7 bases outside the gene matches. CDR3 loop: CASSSPGQSNSPLHF. The CDR3 nucleotides read TGTGCCAGCAGCTCACCGGGACAGTCAAATTCACCCCTCCACTTT. Complete variable domain (other parts from reference TRBV7-3 and TRBJ1-6): GAGVSQTPSNKVTEKGKYVELRCDPISGHTALYWYRQSLGQGPEFLIYFQGTGAADDSGLPNDRFFAVRPEGSVSTLKIQRTERGDSAVYLCASSSPGQSNSPLHFGNGTRLTVT.

The gene calls are TRBV30 and TRBJ1-1, with a tentative D call TRBD1 (5 bases). The V end was cut by 1 base, the J end by 6 bases, with 9 bases between. This CDR3 is built from 12 residues. In germline, CDR1 is GTSNPN, CDR2 SVGIG (reference sequence). The CDR3 protein is CAWSAQGSEAFF. The CDR3 region has the DNA TGTGCCTGGAGTGCCCAGGGCTCTGAAGCTTTCTTT.

CDR3 nucleotide sequence: TGTGCCAGCAGCTTTTTGATAGAGAACACCGGGGAGCTGTTTTTT. This sequence encodes CASSFLIENTGELFF. The rearrangement joins TRBV11-2 to TRBJ2-2; no firm D call. The CDR3 spans 15 residues. The germline CDR1 and CDR2 sequences are SGHAT and FQNNGV. Trimming removed 3 bases from V and 1 base from J, with 9 bases in between.

The chain links TRBV18 to TRBJ2-1; 7 bases fit TRBD2. V lost 3 bases, J lost 4 bases, and 15 bases stayed unmatched. Germline V gene sequence: CDR1 KGHSH, CDR2 LQKENI. This CDR3 is built from 18 residues. CDR3 residues: CASSPPIGGGGMYNEQFF. DNA of the CDR3: TGTGCCAGCTCACCCCCGATAGGAGGCGGGGGAATGTACAATGAGCAGTTCTTC.

This clonotype was recorded at least ten times. The chain employs TRBV25-1 and TRBJ1-6, with 8 nucleotides matching TRBD1. This CDR3 comprises 19 residues. Trimming cost V 9 bases and J 5 bases; bases outside gene matches: 21. Germline loops: CDR1 MGHDK, CDR2 SYGVNS. Here the CDR3 reads CASAPLVWDRSGHNSPLHF. DNA of the CDR3: TGTGCCAGTGCGCCCCTGGTGTGGGACAGGAGTGGTCATAATTCACCCCTCCACTTT.